Listed below are T cell receptor beta chains from one sample, sequenced in a study of shared clonotypes between healthy human individuals. Clones were read by immunoSEQ multiplex PCR, and TCRdb kept only the in-frame ones, dropping some. The table has about 2.1 million clones, roughly 93% seen once. Specimen: naive CD8+ T cells from PBMCs. Receptor source: a man aged 18 to 35 in good health. Some clones in this sample may be carry-over from other donors' samples. The CDR3 runs from the conserved cysteine through the conserved F or W. D genes are given only for firm matches. Clone size is shown for a subset of rows, as once, few, many or a class of expanded clone.

V,J,D,size,CDR3,DNA
TRBV6-6,TRBJ2-3,TRBD2,.,CASSYGGRATDTQYF,TGTGCCAGCAGTTACGGCGGGAGGGCCACAGATACGCAGTATTTT
TRBV28,TRBJ1-1,.,.,CASRFSQQQPNTEAFF,TGTGCCAGCAGATTCTCCCAACAGCAGCCGAACACTGAAGCTTTCTTT
TRBV27,TRBJ2-2,TRBD1,few,CASATGPNTGELFF,TGTGCCAGCGCGACAGGGCCGAACACCGGGGAGCTGTTTTTT
TRBV9,TRBJ2-7,.,.,CASSVGAGAHEQYF,TGTGCCAGCAGCGTAGGGGCAGGGGCACACGAGCAGTACTTC
TRBV7-6,TRBJ2-7,.,.,CASSWEGGYEQYF,TGTGCCAGCAGCTGGGAGGGGGGCTACGAGCAGTACTTC
TRBV6-5,TRBJ2-2,.,.,CASTARQYTGELFF,TGTGCCAGCACCGCCCGACAGTACACCGGGGAGCTGTTTTTT
TRBV7-3,TRBJ2-1,TRBD2,.,CASSSELAGPYNEQFF,TGTGCCAGCAGCTCCGAGCTAGCGGGCCCCTACAATGAGCAGTTCTTC
TRBV7-9,TRBJ2-3,TRBD1,.,CAPGTGITDTQYF,TGTGCCCCCGGGACAGGGATAACAGATACGCAGTATTTT
TRBV9,TRBJ2-5,.,.,CASSLNPGKTQYF,TGTGCCAGCAGCCTCAACCCCGGGAAGACCCAGTACTTC
TRBV27,TRBJ1-1,TRBD1,once,CASSQLGDRGPTEAFF,TGTGCCAGCAGCCAATTGGGGGACAGGGGTCCCACTGAAGCTTTCTTT
TRBV7-8,TRBJ2-7,TRBD1,.,CASSDSGLSTGESYEQYF,TGTGCCAGCAGCGATAGTGGTCTGTCTACAGGGGAATCCTACGAGCAGTACTTC
TRBV7-2,TRBJ2-7,.,.,CASSLDLSYEQYF,TGTGCCAGCAGCTTAGACTTAAGTTACGAGCAGTACTTC
TRBV7-9,TRBJ1-2,.,.,CASSSTITTLPGNGYTF,TGTGCCAGCAGCTCCACAATCACAACATTACCGGGGAATGGCTACACCTTC
TRBV28,TRBJ2-7,TRBD2,.,CASSQGLAGIRWYEQYF,TGTGCCAGCAGTCAGGGACTAGCGGGGATTAGATGGTACGAGCAGTACTTC
TRBV27,TRBJ2-1,TRBD1,.,CASRTGWGEQFF,TGTGCCAGCAGGACAGGGTGGGGTGAGCAGTTCTTC
TRBV4-1,TRBJ2-5,.,.,CASSGRGDGETQYF,TGCGCCAGCAGCGGGAGGGGGGATGGAGAGACCCAGTACTTC
TRBV10-1,TRBJ1-1,TRBD1,.,CASSEQGMNTEAFF,TGCGCCAGCAGTGAACAGGGGATGAACACTGAAGCTTTCTTT
TRBV9,TRBJ1-2,.,.,CASSVGQKGEFNYGYTF,TGTGCCAGCAGCGTAGGCCAGAAGGGGGAATTTAACTATGGCTACACCTTC
TRBV11-3,TRBJ2-1,.,.,CASSSGYNEQFF,TGTGCCAGCAGCTCCGGGTACAATGAGCAGTTCTTC
TRBV27,TRBJ1-2,.,.,CASSPGLTVGYTF,TGTGCCAGCAGCCCGGGACTTACAGTTGGCTACACCTTC
TRBV27,TRBJ1-2,.,.,CASSLSGGVRYGYTF,TGTGCCAGCAGTTTATCAGGGGGAGTACGGTATGGCTACACCTTC
TRBV28,TRBJ1-5,TRBD1,.,CASGGTGTGKPQHF,TGTGCCAGCGGCGGGACAGGGACCGGTAAGCCCCAGCATTTT
TRBV7-3,TRBJ1-2,.,.,CASSSRGGSHYGYTF,TGTGCCAGCAGCTCCCGCGGCGGCAGTCACTATGGCTACACCTTC
TRBV2,TRBJ2-3,.,.,CASSEANRPGKRTDTQYF,TGTGCCAGCAGTGAAGCTAACCGACCAGGGAAGCGCACAGATACGCAGTATTTT
TRBV15,TRBJ1-2,TRBD1,.,CATSRGQGDGYTF,TGTGCCACCAGCAGAGGGCAGGGGGACGGCTACACCTTC
TRBV7-9,TRBJ2-7,.,once,CASSPPARNAEQYF,TGTGCCAGCAGCCCCCCGGCGCGAAATGCCGAGCAGTACTTC
TRBV29-1,TRBJ2-7,.,.,CSVEGLGVAYEQYF,TGCAGCGTTGAAGGGCTAGGGGTTGCCTACGAGCAGTACTTC
TRBV9,TRBJ2-7,.,.,CASSVGWGGYEQYF,TGTGCCAGCAGCGTAGGGTGGGGCGGATACGAGCAGTACTTC
TRBV28,TRBJ2-2,.,.,CASSLRGGELFF,TGTGCCAGCAGCCTCCGGGGCGGGGAGCTGTTTTTT
TRBV27,TRBJ2-7,.,.,CASSSQWASYEQYF,TGTGCCAGCAGTTCCCAGTGGGCATCCTACGAGCAGTACTTC
TRBV29-1,TRBJ1-1,.,.,CSVVGGHTEAFF,TGCAGCGTTGTCGGGGGGCACACTGAAGCTTTCTTT
TRBV30,TRBJ1-4,TRBD1,.,CAWGQGAREKLFF,TGTGCCTGGGGACAGGGGGCGCGAGAAAAACTGTTTTTT